This TCR beta chain was recorded in a study of blood T cells in healthy people across ages. Looked up from germline, CDR1 is SGDLS and CDR2 is YYNGEE. There are 13 residues in the CDR3. Alongside a J-beta primer mix, a sample-barcoded 5' primer served in a second PCR lasting about 7 to 11 cycles. A single record per CDR3 protein comes from TCRdb applying MiXCR to the 5' RACE reads. This repertoire shows about a million distinct CDR3 sequences, roughly 48% found once; its top ten account for around an eighth. V gene TRBV9 combines with J gene TRBJ2-5, with a weak D call TRBD1 (5 bases). The closer fit of TRBJ2-7 to the DNA end suggests the J call may be wrong. This clonotype was obtained from a man aged 25 to 45 in good health. The sample was blood. CDR3 bases: TGTGCCAGCAGCGAGGGGTTTTCCTACGAGCAGTACTTC. This gives the protein CASSEGFSYEQYF.